One sample yielded the 15 T cell receptor beta chains listed below, sequenced in a study of a mutant IDH1 vaccine in newly diagnosed glioma. This sample's time point: week 47, end of study. Each dose delivered 300 ug of mutant IDH1 20-mer peptide subcutaneously with imiquimod. Data came from immunoSEQ multiplex PCR; TCRdb stores just in-frame clones and leaves some out. The table shows 40,000 to 45,000 clones, with 82% occurring only once. No antigen has been identified for these receptors. Sequencing was performed on PBMCs, taken from a glioma patient whose treatment included an IDH1 peptide vaccine. Every receptor here comes from a man aged 18-30 years with glioma. Some clones in this sample may be carry-over from other donors' samples.

V gene TRBV30 combines with J gene TRBJ1-5; TRBD1 might be the D (6 bases). The CDR3 spans 14 residues. The germline V and J ends were trimmed by 0 bases and 3 bases, with 9 bases remaining between them. Germline values: CDR1 GTSNPN, CDR2 SVGIG (reference sequence). The CDR3 nucleotides are TGTGCCTGGAGTGTACAGGGCCCCAATCAGCCCCAGCATTTT. Translation gives CAWSVQGPNQPQHF.

The sample holds a few counts of this clone. V usage is TRBV4-1 and J usage is TRBJ1-1; D possibly corresponds to TRBD1 (6 bases). The CDR3 loop spans 15 amino acids. Trimming removed 0 bases at V and 4 bases at J, with 12 bases between. Germline V lookup: CDR1 MGHRA, CDR2 YSYEKL. The CDR3 nucleotides are TGCGCCAGCAGCCAAGACACAGGGATGAGCACTGAAGCTTTCTTT. It codes for CASSQDTGMSTEAFF.

The sample holds a few counts of this clone. The V gene is TRBV19, the J gene TRBJ1-6; D is undetermined. The CDR3 consists of 16 residues. The germline V and J ends were trimmed by 5 bases and 0 bases, with 11 bases remaining between them. Germline V gene data show CDR1 as LNHDA and CDR2 as SQIVND (reference sequence). DNA for the CDR3: TGTGCCAGTAGTTTCATAGGAGGCTCCTATAATTCACCCCTCCACTTT. Residues: CASSFIGGSYNSPLHF.

CDR3 region: CASSLYSSGANVLTF. CDR3 nucleotide sequence: TGCGCCAGCAGCTTGTACAGCTCTGGGGCCAACGTCCTGACTTTC. The chain joins TRBV5-1 to TRBJ2-6; no clear D gene. Germline V lookup: CDR1 SGHRS, CDR2 YFSETQ. V was cut by 1 base and J by 0 bases, with 5 bases left in between. This CDR3 has 15 residues.

This rearrangement joins TRBV6-6 to TRBJ2-7; D not certain. The CDR3 spans 12 residues. The germline CDR1 and CDR2 sequences are MNHNY and SVGAGI (reference sequence). V was pared by 6 bases and J by 5 bases, with 11 bases between. The CDR3 region is CASSEPADEQYF. The DNA for the CDR3 is TGTGCCAGCAGCGAACCCGCCGACGAGCAGTACTTC.

The chain links TRBV11-1 to TRBJ2-5, with D maybe TRBD2 (6 bases). The CDR3 length is 17 residues. Trimming removed 4 bases from V and 7 bases from J, with 25 bases in between. The germline gives CDR1 SGHAT, CDR2 FQDESV (reference sequence). The CDR3 DNA is TGTGCCAGCAGCTCAAATCCTGCGGGGAGCTTCAGAGGGACCCAGTACTTC. Translation gives CASSSNPAGSFRGTQYF.

This chain joins TRBV5-6 and TRBJ1-5; D is possibly TRBD1 (5 bases). Trimming took 1 base from V and 2 from J, leaving 16 bases between them. The CDR3 covers 17 residues. Germline V lookup: CDR1 SGHDT, CDR2 YYEEEE. DNA for the CDR3: TGTGCCAGCAGCTTGTTTGCAGGGACGGGCGGCAATCAGCCCCAGCATTTT. It yields the protein CASSLFAGTGGNQPQHF.

The chain couples TRBV5-1 to TRBJ1-1; a possible D gene is TRBD1 (5 bases). Germline CDR1 SGHRS, CDR2 YFSETQ. V was pared by 3 bases and J by 3 bases, with 9 bases between. This CDR3 contains 13 residues. The CDR3 sequence: CASSSPGHTEAFF. DNA of the CDR3: TGCGCCAGCAGCTCTCCGGGGCACACTGAAGCTTTCTTT.

The chain recombines TRBV12-1 with TRBJ1-5; TRBD1, the table's D call, was not compared with the DNA. TRBV12-1 is a pseudogene locus. This CDR3 region has 16 residues. CDR3 sequence: CASSQYRDRGNQPQHF. The CDR3 DNA follows: TGTGCCAGCAGCCAATATCGGGACAGGGGAAATCAGCCCCAGCATTTT.

The chain employs TRBV4-3 and TRBJ1-4; possible D gene TRBD1, 5 bases. Trimming removed 1 base at V and 6 bases at J, with 30 bases between. The CDR3 extends over 21 amino acids. CDR1 and CDR2 from the germline V gene are LGHNA and YSLEER. The CDR3 region has the DNA TGCGCCAGCAGCCAAGTTCTAATAGGATGGGACCCAGGGCTGCCCGATGAAAAACTGTTTTTT. Translated: CASSQVLIGWDPGLPDEKLFF.

V usage is TRBV25-1 and J usage is TRBJ1-3; tentative D call: TRBD1 (5 bases). CDR3 length: 16 amino acids. Trimming removed 1 base from V and 0 bases from J, with 10 bases in between. Germline loops: CDR1 MGHDK, CDR2 SYGVNS. In nucleotides, the CDR3 is TGTGCCAGCAGTGAATTAGAGGACAACTCTGGAAACACCATATATTTT. Protein product: CASSELEDNSGNTIYF.

CDR3 loop: CASSLIITGGYYEQYF. The CDR3 nucleotides read TGTGCCAGCAGTTTAATCATCACAGGGGGTTACTACGAGCAGTACTTC. The V and J genes are TRBV27 and TRBJ2-7; 8 nucleotides align to TRBD1. The V gene end was trimmed by 2 bases and the J gene end by 3 bases; junction bases not matched to a gene: 9. Germline CDR1 is MNHEY and CDR2 is SMNVEV (reference sequence). The CDR3 is 16 residues long.

This clone was seen more than once but under ten times. One end of the junction fails to match germline, which may point to a read error. The rearrangement uses TRBV5-8 and TRBJ2-7; either TRBD1 or TRBD2 may supply D (5 bases each). The CDR3 length is 12 residues. Germline-derived CDR1 and CDR2 are SGHTS and YDEGEE. The DNA for the CDR3 is TGTGCCAGCAGCTTTGGGACGGCGGTCCACGGCTTC. This encodes CASSFGTAVHGF. The full variable domain, its missing parts supplied by reference TRBV5-8 and TRBJ2-7, is EAGVTQSPTHLIKTRGQQATLRCSPISGHTSVYWYQQALGLGLQFLLWYDEGEERNRGNFPPRFSGRQFPNYSSELNVNALELEDSALYLCASSFGTAVHGFGPGTRLTVT.

By frequency in the sample, this clone is medium-sized. V gene TRBV7-8 combines with J gene TRBJ1-2; 8 nucleotides line up with TRBD1. The CDR3 runs to 14 residues. Germline V gene lookup returns CDR1 SGHVS and CDR2 FQNEAQ. V dropped 5 bases and J dropped 5; count of bases not matched to a gene: 7. This CDR3 is CASSLRDRTYGYTF. The CDR3 bases are TGTGCCAGCAGCCTCCGGGACAGGACATATGGCTACACCTTC. Variable domain in full (rest from reference TRBV7-8 and TRBJ1-2): GAGVSQSPRYKVAKRGQDVALRCDPISGHVSLFWYQQALGQGPEFLTYFQNEAQLDKSGLPSDRFFAERPEGSVSTLKIQRTQQEDSAVYLCASSLRDRTYGYTFGSGTRLTVV.

The rearrangement joins TRBV19 to TRBJ1-4; D not certain. V was clipped by 5 bases and J by 7 bases, with 17 bases between them. This CDR3 is 15 amino acids long. Per the germline V gene, CDR1 is LNHDA and CDR2 is SQIVND (reference sequence). The CDR3 sequence is CASSPTVSAGEKLFF. The CDR3 bases are TGTGCCAGTAGTCCTACTGTCTCCGCGGGTGAAAAACTGTTTTTT.